Listed below are T cell receptor beta chains from one sample, sequenced in a study of blood T cell repertoires in COVID-19. Clones were read by immunoSEQ multiplex PCR, and TCRdb kept only the in-frame ones, dropping some. Seen here are some 27,000 clones, 68% observed once, and the top ten hold around 17%. The sequenced material came from peripheral blood. The receptors were gathered from a human donor in a cohort sampled during active COVID-19. Both conserved end residues are part of each CDR3. The D gene is left open where the match is weak. Rows may omit the clone size; those that give it use once, few, many or a size class.

V gene: TRBV7-8
J gene: TRBJ1-2
clone size: -
D gene: TRBD1
CDR3 DNA: TGTGCCAGCAGCTTTTCCGGACAGGGTGGCTATGGCTACACCTTC
CDR3 protein: CASSFSGQGGYGYTF

V gene: TRBV4-1
J gene: TRBJ1-5
clone size: -
D gene: TRBD1
CDR3 DNA: TGCGCCAGCAGCCCGGACAGACTTGACAGGGAAGCCTCCAGCAATCAGCCCCAGCATTTT
CDR3 protein: CASSPDRLDREASSNQPQHF

V gene: TRBV28
J gene: TRBJ2-7
clone size: few
D gene: -
CDR3 DNA: TGTGCCAGCAGCTCACCCCGGGTATCAGCGCAGTACTTC
CDR3 protein: CASSSPRVSAQYF

V gene: TRBV7-2
J gene: TRBJ1-5
clone size: once
D gene: TRBD1
CDR3 DNA: TGTGCCAGCAGCTCTCCGGGACAGGGGGCTTATCAGCCCCAGCATTTT
CDR3 protein: CASSSPGQGAYQPQHF

V gene: TRBV4-3
J gene: TRBJ1-1
clone size: -
D gene: -
CDR3 DNA: TGCGCCAGCAGCCAGACTTGGAACACTGAAGCTTTCTTT
CDR3 protein: CASSQTWNTEAFF

V gene: TRBV2
J gene: TRBJ2-5
clone size: once
D gene: TRBD2
CDR3 DNA: TGTGCCAGCGCGGGTGGGACTAGCGGGCCTAGAAGGGAGACCCAGTACTTC
CDR3 protein: CASAGGTSGPRRETQYF

V gene: TRBV29-1
J gene: TRBJ2-1
clone size: -
D gene: TRBD1
CDR3 DNA: TGCAGCGTTGTGGGGACAGGGTCCGTCAATGAGCAGTTCTTC
CDR3 protein: CSVVGTGSVNEQFF

V gene: TRBV27
J gene: TRBJ2-6
clone size: -
D gene: -
CDR3 DNA: TGTGCCAGCAGCATGTTCGGGGTCAACGTCCTGACTTTC
CDR3 protein: CASSMFGVNVLTF

V gene: TRBV5-6
J gene: TRBJ1-3
clone size: -
D gene: -
CDR3 DNA: TGTGCCAGCAGCTCGCCGACTGAGAGCTCTGGAAACACCATATATTTT
CDR3 protein: CASSSPTESSGNTIYF

V gene: TRBV27
J gene: TRBJ2-5
clone size: -
D gene: -
CDR3 DNA: TGTGCCAGCAGTTTAATGGCAGGGCCTCCAGAGACCCAGTACTTC
CDR3 protein: CASSLMAGPPETQYF

V gene: TRBV15
J gene: TRBJ2-7
clone size: -
D gene: TRBD1
CDR3 DNA: TGTGCCACCAGCAGAGATACAGGGGGAAGGTCCTACGAGCAGTACTTC
CDR3 protein: CATSRDTGGRSYEQYF

V gene: TRBV25-1
J gene: TRBJ2-7
clone size: -
D gene: TRBD2
CDR3 DNA: TGTGCCAGCAGTGGACTAGCTGACTCCTACGAGCAGTACTTC
CDR3 protein: CASSGLADSYEQYF

V gene: TRBV15
J gene: TRBJ2-3
clone size: -
D gene: TRBD2
CDR3 DNA: TGTGCCACCTCCGGTGAGCGGGGTAGCACAGATACGCAGTATTTT
CDR3 protein: CATSGERGSTDTQYF

V gene: TRBV15
J gene: TRBJ2-5
clone size: once
D gene: -
CDR3 DNA: TGTGCCACCAGCAGGCACAGGGAGACCCAGTACTTC
CDR3 protein: CATSRHRETQYF

V gene: TRBV6-5
J gene: TRBJ1-1
clone size: -
D gene: TRBD1
CDR3 DNA: TGTGCCAGCAAGCCCAGGGGGATCAGGGGTGAAGCTTTCTTT
CDR3 protein: CASKPRGIRGEAFF

V gene: TRBV7-9
J gene: TRBJ2-3
clone size: few
D gene: -
CDR3 DNA: TGTGCCAGCAGCCGGGGGTCCACAGATACGCAGTATTTT
CDR3 protein: CASSRGSTDTQYF

V gene: TRBV10-3
J gene: TRBJ2-5
clone size: -
D gene: TRBD2
CDR3 DNA: TGTGCCGCGGGAGGGGTTGGGGAGACCCAGTACTTC
CDR3 protein: CAAGGVGETQYF

V gene: TRBV5-8
J gene: TRBJ2-2
clone size: -
D gene: TRBD1
CDR3 DNA: TGTGCCAGCAGCGCTAGGGGGCGAGACACCGGGGAGCTGTTTTTT
CDR3 protein: CASSARGRDTGELFF

V gene: TRBV5-4
J gene: TRBJ2-3
clone size: -
D gene: -
CDR3 DNA: TGTGCCAGCAGCTCCCCCTGGGCCTACACAGATACGCAGTATTTT
CDR3 protein: CASSSPWAYTDTQYF

V gene: TRBV4-3
J gene: TRBJ1-2
clone size: once
D gene: -
CDR3 DNA: TGCGCCAGCAGCCAGGGTTCACAGGGACCTACCTATGGCTACACCTTC
CDR3 protein: CASSQGSQGPTYGYTF

V gene: TRBV30
J gene: TRBJ1-5
clone size: -
D gene: -
CDR3 DNA: TGTGCCTGGAGAGACCGGGCCGGGGGAGGCAATCAGCCCCAGCATTTT
CDR3 protein: CAWRDRAGGGNQPQHF

V gene: TRBV12-3/TRBV12-4
J gene: TRBJ1-1
clone size: -
D gene: TRBD1
CDR3 DNA: TGTGCCAGCAGTTTAGCCCGACAGGGTGGAGCTTTCTTT
CDR3 protein: CASSLARQGGAFF

V gene: TRBV3-1/TRBV3-2
J gene: TRBJ2-3
clone size: medium-sized
D gene: -
CDR3 DNA: TGTGCCAGCAGCCAAGATGGAGTAGCGCAACACACAGATACGCAGTATTTT
CDR3 protein: CASSQDGVAQHTDTQYF

V gene: TRBV7-3
J gene: TRBJ2-7
clone size: -
D gene: TRBD1
CDR3 DNA: TGTGCCAGCAGCTTCCAGACAGGGGGCGAGCAGTACTTC
CDR3 protein: CASSFQTGGEQYF

V gene: TRBV12-3/TRBV12-4
J gene: TRBJ1-1
clone size: -
D gene: -
CDR3 DNA: TGTGCCAGCAGTCGTACTCGGAACACTGAAGCTTTCTTT
CDR3 protein: CASSRTRNTEAFF

V gene: TRBV3-1/TRBV3-2
J gene: TRBJ1-2
clone size: -
D gene: -
CDR3 DNA: TGTGCCAGCAGCCGACTGGCCGGGAGCCCTAACTATGGCTACACCTTC
CDR3 protein: CASSRLAGSPNYGYTF

V gene: TRBV19
J gene: TRBJ1-6
clone size: -
D gene: -
CDR3 DNA: TGTGCCAGTAGTCAGGACAGCAATAATTCACCCCTCCACTTT
CDR3 protein: CASSQDSNNSPLHF

V gene: TRBV9
J gene: TRBJ1-1
clone size: -
D gene: -
CDR3 DNA: TGTGCCAGCAGCGTCTCCCCCGGGACAAGGAACACTGAAGCTTTCTTT
CDR3 protein: CASSVSPGTRNTEAFF

V gene: TRBV21-1
J gene: TRBJ2-7
clone size: -
D gene: -
CDR3 DNA: TGTGCCAGGAGGGGGCGCGAGCAGTACTTC
CDR3 protein: CARRGREQYF

V gene: TRBV11-3
J gene: TRBJ2-3
clone size: -
D gene: TRBD1
CDR3 DNA: TGTGCCAGCAGCCTCCGGGACAGGTCGAGCACAGATACGCAGTATTTT
CDR3 protein: CASSLRDRSSTDTQYF

V gene: TRBV11-3
J gene: TRBJ2-1
clone size: -
D gene: TRBD1
CDR3 DNA: TGTGCCAGCAGCCAGGACAGGTACAATGAGCAGTTCTTC
CDR3 protein: CASSQDRYNEQFF

V gene: TRBV9
J gene: TRBJ2-1
clone size: few
D gene: TRBD2
CDR3 DNA: TGTGCCAGCAGCCCAAGGACTAGCGGGAGGGCCTCTTCCTACAATGAGCAGTTCTTC
CDR3 protein: CASSPRTSGRASSYNEQFF

V gene: TRBV28
J gene: TRBJ1-4
clone size: -
D gene: -
CDR3 DNA: TGTGCCAGCAGTACGATCGGGGGGGGCATTTCTGAAAAACTGTTTTTT
CDR3 protein: CASSTIGGGISEKLFF

V gene: TRBV4-3
J gene: TRBJ2-1
clone size: -
D gene: TRBD2
CDR3 DNA: TGCGCCAGCAGCCAAGACCAGGGACTAGCGGGAGCGAGCTCCTACAATGAGCAGTTCTTC
CDR3 protein: CASSQDQGLAGASSYNEQFF

V gene: TRBV19
J gene: TRBJ1-1
clone size: few
D gene: -
CDR3 DNA: TGTGCCAGTAGTCCACCATGGACGGACAAGGGAGAAGCTTTCTTT
CDR3 protein: CASSPPWTDKGEAFF

V gene: TRBV18
J gene: TRBJ1-2
clone size: -
D gene: TRBD1
CDR3 DNA: TGTGCCAGCTCACCAGGGGGACAGGATAGAGTCTACACCTTC
CDR3 protein: CASSPGGQDRVYTF

V gene: TRBV3-1/TRBV3-2
J gene: TRBJ2-2
clone size: -
D gene: -
CDR3 DNA: TGTGCCAGCAGCCAAGGGTTAAGGGGGATCGGGGAGCTGTTTTTT
CDR3 protein: CASSQGLRGIGELFF

V gene: TRBV4-2
J gene: TRBJ2-5
clone size: -
D gene: TRBD2
CDR3 DNA: TGTGCCAGCAGCCAAGCTACTAGCGGGAGTGAGACCCAGTACTTC
CDR3 protein: CASSQATSGSETQYF

V gene: TRBV24-1
J gene: TRBJ2-3
clone size: -
D gene: TRBD1
CDR3 DNA: TGTGCCACCAGTGATCGACAGGGGAGGGATACGCAGTATTTT
CDR3 protein: CATSDRQGRDTQYF

V gene: TRBV19
J gene: TRBJ2-7
clone size: -
D gene: TRBD1
CDR3 DNA: TGTGCCAGTAGTACTCACAGGGGGCTAGGAGAGCAGTACTTC
CDR3 protein: CASSTHRGLGEQYF

V gene: TRBV5-5
J gene: TRBJ1-5
clone size: -
D gene: -
CDR3 DNA: TGTGCCAGCAGGGAGGGACCGGTAAGAGGGCCCCAGCATTTT
CDR3 protein: CASREGPVRGPQHF

V gene: TRBV11-2
J gene: TRBJ2-3
clone size: -
D gene: -
CDR3 DNA: TGTGCCAGCAGCACAGGGACCACAGATACGCAGTATTTT
CDR3 protein: CASSTGTTDTQYF

V gene: TRBV10-3
J gene: TRBJ2-7
clone size: -
D gene: TRBD1
CDR3 DNA: TGTGCCATCAGGACGATAAGGACAGGGGGCGCCTCCTACGAGCAGTACTTC
CDR3 protein: CAIRTIRTGGASYEQYF

V gene: TRBV11-1
J gene: TRBJ1-2
clone size: -
D gene: TRBD1
CDR3 DNA: TGTGCCAGCAGCCGTCCCGGGACAGGGAACTATGGCTACACCTTC
CDR3 protein: CASSRPGTGNYGYTF

V gene: TRBV28
J gene: TRBJ1-5
clone size: few
D gene: -
CDR3 DNA: TGTGCCAGCAGTCCTATGCTGGGGACTAATCAGCCCCAGCATTTT
CDR3 protein: CASSPMLGTNQPQHF

V gene: TRBV7-9
J gene: TRBJ1-5
clone size: -
D gene: -
CDR3 DNA: TGTGCCAGCAGCTCCCAGGGTTTCGGCAATCAGCCCCAGCATTTT
CDR3 protein: CASSSQGFGNQPQHF

V gene: TRBV19
J gene: TRBJ1-2
clone size: once
D gene: TRBD1
CDR3 DNA: TGTGCCAGTAGTACTTCTCAGGGGGCGAGCGGCTACACCTTC
CDR3 protein: CASSTSQGASGYTF

V gene: TRBV7-2
J gene: TRBJ2-1
clone size: -
D gene: -
CDR3 DNA: TGTGCCAGCAGCTTAACTGAGTCCTCCTACAATGAGCAGTTCTTC
CDR3 protein: CASSLTESSYNEQFF

V gene: TRBV5-1
J gene: TRBJ1-1
clone size: -
D gene: -
CDR3 DNA: TGCGCCAGCAGCTTGTGGGGCACGAACACTGAAGCTTTCTTT
CDR3 protein: CASSLWGTNTEAFF

V gene: TRBV12-3/TRBV12-4
J gene: TRBJ2-2
clone size: -
D gene: -
CDR3 DNA: TGTGCCAGCAGTTCACTCACCGGGGAGCTGTTTTTT
CDR3 protein: CASSSLTGELFF

V gene: TRBV13
J gene: TRBJ1-1
clone size: -
D gene: -
CDR3 DNA: TGTGCCAGCGAAATATCCAGGCAGCTCATGAACACTGAAGCTTTCTTT
CDR3 protein: CASEISRQLMNTEAFF

V gene: TRBV11-3
J gene: TRBJ1-6
clone size: -
D gene: TRBD1
CDR3 DNA: TGTGCCAGCAGCTTAGATCTGACAGGGGGAAGCGATTCACCCCTCCACTTT
CDR3 protein: CASSLDLTGGSDSPLHF

V gene: TRBV6-6
J gene: TRBJ1-1
clone size: -
D gene: TRBD1
CDR3 DNA: TGTGCCAGCAGTTACTCGAGGGACAGGGGCGGCACTGAAGCTTTCTTT
CDR3 protein: CASSYSRDRGGTEAFF